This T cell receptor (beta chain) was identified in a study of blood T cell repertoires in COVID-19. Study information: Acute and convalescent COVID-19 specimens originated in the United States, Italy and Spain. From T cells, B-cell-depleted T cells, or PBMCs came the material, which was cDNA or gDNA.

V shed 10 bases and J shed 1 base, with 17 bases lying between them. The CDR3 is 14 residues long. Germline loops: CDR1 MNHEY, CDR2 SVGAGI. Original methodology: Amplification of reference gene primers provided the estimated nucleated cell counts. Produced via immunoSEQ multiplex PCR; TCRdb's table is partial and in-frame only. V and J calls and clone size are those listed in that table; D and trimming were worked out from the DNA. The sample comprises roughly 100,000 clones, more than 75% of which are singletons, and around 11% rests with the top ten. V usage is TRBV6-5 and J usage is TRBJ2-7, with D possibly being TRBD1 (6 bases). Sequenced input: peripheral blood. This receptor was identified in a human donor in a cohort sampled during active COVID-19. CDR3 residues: CATKGVGQSYEQYF. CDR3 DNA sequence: TGTGCCACAAAAGGGGTTGGACAGTCCTACGAGCAGTACTTC.